This TCR beta chain was recovered during a study of T-cell memory formation after mild COVID-19. J was trimmed by 8 bases and V by 4 bases; bases with no gene match: 3. Germline CDR1 and CDR2: LNHDA and SQIVND (reference sequence). The CDR3 extends over 14 amino acids. Study conclusions and caveats: Among contracting clones, CD4+ were mainly CM/EM and CD8+ enriched in EMRA.

TCRdb passed the 5' RACE reads through MiXCR, listing each CDR3 protein once. The sample yields 400,000 to 500,000 distinct CDR3 sequences, 20% seen once. This clonotype has more than one count but fewer than ten. Its antigen is as yet unknown. The sample was PBMCs or a T cell subset sorted from them (not recorded which). The J gene is TRBJ2-1, the V gene TRBV19, with 12 bases that match TRBD2. The origin of this receptor is an adult woman who had mild COVID-19 (a few samples of this study predate the infection). Cell type and time point are not known. CDR3 in amino acids: CASSTTSGRHEQFF. CDR3 DNA sequence: TGTGCCAGTAGTACAACTAGCGGGAGGCATGAGCAGTTCTTC.